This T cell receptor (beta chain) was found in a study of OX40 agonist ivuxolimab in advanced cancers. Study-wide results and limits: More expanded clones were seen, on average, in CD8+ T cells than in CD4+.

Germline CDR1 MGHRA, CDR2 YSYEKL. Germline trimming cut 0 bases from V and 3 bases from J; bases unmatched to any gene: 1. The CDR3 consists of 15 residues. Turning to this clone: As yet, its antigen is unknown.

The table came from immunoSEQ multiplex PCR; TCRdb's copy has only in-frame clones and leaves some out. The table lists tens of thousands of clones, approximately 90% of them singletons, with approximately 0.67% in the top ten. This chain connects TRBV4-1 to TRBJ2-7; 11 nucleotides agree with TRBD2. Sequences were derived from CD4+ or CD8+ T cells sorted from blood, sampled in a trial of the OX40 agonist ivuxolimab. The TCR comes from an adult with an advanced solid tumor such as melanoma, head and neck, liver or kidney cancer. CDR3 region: CASSQEGTSGYEQYF. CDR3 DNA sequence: TGCGCCAGCAGCCAAGAAGGGACTAGCGGCTACGAGCAGTACTTC.